Below, 25 T cell receptor beta chains from the same sample are listed, as sequenced in a study of beta chain features in type 1 diabetes. Since all of the isolated RNA was reverse transcribed, expressed TCRB transcripts were what got sequenced. Clones were read by immunoSEQ multiplex PCR, and TCRdb kept only the in-frame ones, dropping some. There are 300,000 to 350,000 clones in the sample; around 20% occur only once, and about 0.044% lies in the top ten. Sequenced: naive CD4+ T cells from blood. Receptors originate from a woman between 18 and 30 years old in good health.

The CDR3 loop reads CASSSRDRDEQYF. DNA of the CDR3: TGTGCCAGCAGCTCACGGGACAGGGACGAGCAGTACTTC. J is TRBJ2-7 and V is TRBV9; 9 nucleotides match TRBD1. This CDR3 is built from 13 residues. CDR1 and CDR2 from the germline V gene are SGDLS and YYNGEE. Trimming took 4 bases from V and 5 from J; bases not matched to a gene: 4. Full variable domain (missing parts from reference TRBV9 and TRBJ2-7): DSGVTQTPKHLITATGQRVTLRCSPRSGDLSVYWYQQSLDQGLQFLIQYYNGEERAKGNILERFSAQQFPDLHSELNLSSLELGDSALYFCASSSRDRDEQYFGPGTRLTVT.

This clone was counted between two and nine times. The gene calls are TRBV15 and TRBJ1-1, with no clear D. In germline, CDR1 is LNHNV, CDR2 YYDKDF (reference sequence). The CDR3 is 12 residues long. V lost 0 bases and J lost 8, with 7 bases in between. CDR3: CATSRDRREAFF. The CDR3 DNA reads as TGTGCCACCAGCAGAGATCGCCGGGAAGCTTTCTTT.

This clone appeared a few times. The chain recombines TRBV5-1 with TRBJ2-1, with 8 bases matching TRBD2. The CDR3 is made up of 15 amino acids. CDR1 SGHRS and CDR2 YFSETQ come from the germline V gene. V gave up 4 bases and J gave up 2 bases; unmatched junction bases: 5. For the CDR3, the DNA is TGCGCCAGCAGCCCCGGGGGGGCTACCTACAATGAGCAGTTCTTC. Protein: CASSPGGATYNEQFF.

There are a few counts of this clone. The chain uses TRBV19 and TRBJ2-1; 7 bases agree with TRBD2. The CDR3 loop spans 15 amino acids. The germline CDR1 and CDR2 sequences are LNHDA and SQIVND (reference sequence). The V gene end was trimmed by 5 bases and the J gene end by 1 base; junction bases not matched to a gene: 5. CDR3 sequence reads: CASSWGGGSYNEQFF. In DNA form, the CDR3 reads TGTGCCAGTAGTTGGGGCGGGGGTTCCTACAATGAGCAGTTCTTC.

This chain uses TRBV6-1 with TRBJ2-7; 9 bases map to TRBD1. The CDR3 covers 13 residues. With 2 bases clipped from V and 12 bases from J, the junction kept 8 bases outside the gene matches. Germline V gene lookup returns CDR1 MNHNS and CDR2 SASEGT. The CDR3 is CASSEWDREIWYF. The CDR3 DNA is TGTGCCAGCAGTGAATGGGACAGGGAGATATGGTACTTC.

This clone showed up just a few times. J is TRBJ2-1 and V is TRBV12-5; 9 nucleotides align to TRBD2. The CDR3 totals 17 residues. The V gene's germline CDR1 is LGHNT and CDR2 FRNRAP. J was trimmed by 5 bases and V by 0 bases; bases with no gene match: 8. CDR3: CASGLVLQRGANNEQFF. CDR3 coding DNA: TGTGCTAGTGGTTTGGTACTTCAGCGGGGGGCTAACAATGAGCAGTTCTTC. Full variable domain (remainder filled in from reference TRBV12-5 and TRBJ2-1): DARVTQTPRHKVTEMGQEVTMRCQPILGHNTVFWYRQTMMQGLELLAYFRNRAPLDDSGMPKDRFSAEMPDATLATLKIQPSEPRDSAVYFCASGLVLQRGANNEQFFGPGTRLTVL.

The chain has TRBV4-2 and TRBJ2-3; TRBD2 matches at 10 bases. Trimming at V came to 0 bases and at J to 6 bases, leaving 6 bases not matched to a gene. Looked up from germline, CDR1 is LGHNA and CDR2 is YNFKEQ. CDR3 length: 16 amino acids. CDR3: CASSQEAAGGMDTQYF. As DNA, the CDR3 is TGTGCCAGCAGCCAAGAGGCAGCGGGAGGGATGGATACGCAGTATTTT.

The chain links TRBV18 to TRBJ2-1; D remains unclear. With 3 bases removed from V and 4 bases from J, the gap between germline ends came to 10 bases. The CDR3 is 14 amino acids. Germline assignment: CDR1 KGHSH and CDR2 LQKENI. CDR3 bases: TGTGCCAGCTCACCCGCCCTATCTTACAATGAGCAGTTCTTC. Translated: CASSPALSYNEQFF.

This clone was picked up a small number of times. This chain uses TRBV30 with TRBJ1-5; D is perhaps TRBD1 (5 bases). Trimming took 2 bases from V and 7 from J, leaving 15 bases between them. The CDR3 runs to 14 residues. Germline CDR1 reads GTSNPN; CDR2 reads SVGIG (reference sequence). The DNA of the CDR3 is TGTGCCTGGAGTTTAACAGGAAACCGGCAGCCCCAGCATTTT. Amino acids: CAWSLTGNRQPQHF.

This clone occurred a few times. The chain links TRBV7-2 to TRBJ1-2, with D unresolved. The V end was cut by 1 base, the J end by 3 bases, with 9 bases between. This CDR3 spans 14 amino acids. Germline V gene data show CDR1 as SGHTA and CDR2 as FQGNSA. The CDR3 sequence: CASSLGQADYGYTF. The CDR3 bases are TGTGCCAGCAGCTTAGGGCAGGCCGACTATGGCTACACCTTC.

Turning to this clone: The DNA is left out, because the CDR3 cannot be placed on it with certainty; the CDR3 is given as TCRdb lists it. The chain is built from TRBV28 and TRBJ2-1; the table's D gene call, TRBD2, was not cross checked with the DNA. Germline V lookup: CDR1 MDHEN, CDR2 SYDVKM. The length of the CDR3 is 13 amino acids, counting both ends. CDR3: CASSFASGSEGFF.

J is TRBJ1-1 and V is TRBV19; 9 bases line up with TRBD1. The V segment lost 5 bases and the J segment 3 bases; nucleotides outside the gene matches: 4. CDR3 length: 14 amino acids. Per germline, CDR1 LNHDA and CDR2 SQIVND (reference sequence). CDR3: CASSLRDRDTEAFF. For the CDR3, the DNA is TGTGCCAGTAGTCTCCGGGACAGGGACACTGAAGCTTTCTTT.

This clone has only a few counts. The identical CDR3 is also encoded by other nucleotide sequences in the sample. The gene calls are TRBV5-1 and TRBJ2-3; TRBD2 agrees at 10 bases. The CDR3 has 16 amino acids. V was clipped by 0 bases and J by 1 base; unmatched bases: 2. CDR1 is SGHRS, CDR2 YFSETQ, per germline. The CDR3 nucleotides are TGCGCCAGCAGCTTGGTTCTAGCGGGGGGCACAGATACGCAGTATTTT. Translation gives CASSLVLAGGTDTQYF. Full variable domain (remainder filled in from reference TRBV5-1 and TRBJ2-3): KAGVTQTPRYLIKTRGQQVTLSCSPISGHRSVSWYQQTPGQGLQFLFEYFSETQRNKGNFPGRFSGRQFSNSRSEMNVSTLELGDSALYLCASSLVLAGGTDTQYFGPGTRLTVL.

As to this clone: Other DNA variants within this sample encode the same CDR3. The chain joins TRBV5-1 to TRBJ2-7; 8 bases match TRBD1. The CDR3 extends over 14 amino acids. CDR1 is SGHRS and CDR2 is YFSETQ in the germline V gene. V gave up 4 bases and J gave up 0 bases; unmatched junction bases: 3. CDR3 nucleotides: TGCGCCAGCAGCAGGACAGGGAGCTCCTACGAGCAGTACTTC. Translation: CASSRTGSSYEQYF.

The chain is built from TRBV19 and TRBJ2-7, with D possibly TRBD2 on 6 matching bases. CDR3 size: 13 residues. The V end lost 5 bases, the J end lost 5 bases, and 13 bases lay between the germline ends. Per germline, CDR1 LNHDA and CDR2 SQIVND (reference sequence). The CDR3 bases are TGTGCCAGTAGTCGTGTCGGAGGGGACGAGCAGTACTTC. Translated, it gives CASSRVGGDEQYF.

This clone was counted a few times. This chain joins TRBV14 and TRBJ1-1, with D unclear. V dropped 4 bases and J dropped 1 base, with 16 bases sitting between them. This CDR3 comprises 16 residues. Germline V gives CDR1 SGHDN, CDR2 FVKESK. In nucleotides, the CDR3 is TGTGCCAGCAGCCGCTTATTTGGAGGGAGGAACACTGAAGCTTTCTTT. Its translation is CASSRLFGGRNTEAFF.

This clone was detected only a few times. V is TRBV11-3 and J is TRBJ2-3, with D maybe TRBD2 (6 bases). Germline V gene sequence: CDR1 SGHNT, CDR2 YENEEA. Trimming shortened V by 2 bases and J by 5 bases, and 17 bases separated the two germline ends. CDR3 length: 16 residues. The CDR3 DNA reads TGTGCCAGCAGCTTAAGGCCGTCGGGAGTTCTAGATACGCAGTATTTT. It yields the protein CASSLRPSGVLDTQYF.

The chain couples TRBV7-3 to TRBJ2-1; weak D call: TRBD2 (7 bases). This CDR3 has 15 residues. The germline CDR1 and CDR2 sequences are SGHTA and FQGTGA. Between the trimmed V and J ends, which lost 3 bases and 2 bases, there was a span of 11 bases. The chain's CDR3 is CASSLRGPPYNEQFF. CDR3 coding DNA: TGTGCCAGCAGCTTGCGGGGGCCCCCCTACAATGAGCAGTTCTTC.

The CDR3 loop reads CASPRGRETQYF. CDR3 bases: TGTGCCAGTCCCAGGGGGCGGGAGACCCAGTACTTC. V gene TRBV2 combines with J gene TRBJ2-5, with 8 bases fitting TRBD1. V lost 9 bases to trimming and J lost 5 bases; unmatched junction nucleotides: 5. Germline V lookup: CDR1 SNHLY, CDR2 FYNNEI. CDR3 length equals 12 residues.

The gene calls are TRBV7-8 and TRBJ1-2; TRBD1 matches 9 bases. The germline V gene has CDR1 SGHVS and CDR2 FQNEAQ. This CDR3 has 13 amino acids. V shed 2 bases and J 6 bases; nucleotides not matched to a gene: 1. The CDR3 spells CASSLRTGDGYTF. CDR3 nucleotide sequence: TGTGCCAGCAGCTTACGGACAGGGGATGGCTACACCTTC.

The chain has TRBV6-5 and TRBJ2-7; the match to TRBD2 covers 8 bases. Germline assignment: CDR1 MNHEY and CDR2 SVGAGI. There are 15 residues in the CDR3. With 0 bases clipped from V and 2 bases from J, the junction kept 3 bases outside the gene matches. The CDR3 loop is CASSYSRGATYEQYF. DNA of the CDR3: TGTGCCAGCAGTTACTCGCGGGGGGCCACCTACGAGCAGTACTTC.

The rearrangement uses TRBV5-1 and TRBJ1-2; 8 bases are shared with TRBD1. V gave up 4 bases and J gave up 8 bases; unmatched junction bases: 13. Germline V gives CDR1 SGHRS, CDR2 YFSETQ. This CDR3 contains 15 residues. The CDR3 region has the DNA TGCGCCAGCAGCCAACTAGACAGGGGAGGGGAAGGCTACACCTTC. Translation: CASSQLDRGGEGYTF.

This clone was detected a few times. The rearrangement links TRBV9 to TRBJ1-5, with TRBD1 as a possible D gene (6 bases). The germline CDR1 and CDR2 sequences are SGDLS and YYNGEE. The V gene lost 4 bases and the J gene lost 2 bases, with 7 bases spanning the gap. This CDR3 is built from 13 residues. CDR3 sequence (DNA): TGTGCCAGCAGCTCAGGGGGCAATCAGCCCCAGCATTTT. The encoded protein is CASSSGGNQPQHF.

The genes are TRBV7-2 and TRBJ2-1; the match to TRBD2 covers 14 bases. The junction had 6 bases not matched to a gene; V was cut back by 5 bases and J by 12 bases. Germline CDR1 reads SGHTA; CDR2 reads FQGNSA. The CDR3 length is 14 residues. The DNA for the CDR3 is TGTGCCAGCAGCATCGGGACTAGCGGGGGACTGCAGTTCTTC. The encoded protein is CASSIGTSGGLQFF. Supplemented by reference TRBV7-2 and TRBJ2-1, the full variable domain reads GAGVSQSPSNKVTEKGKDVELRCDPISGHTALYWYRQSLGQGLEFLIYFQGNSAPDKSGLPSDRFSAERTGGSVSTLTIQRTQQEDSAVYLCASSIGTSGGLQFFGPGTRLTVL.

The chain combines TRBV27 with TRBJ1-2, with 9 bases aligning to TRBD1. J was trimmed by 5 bases and V by 5 bases; bases with no gene match: 9. CDR3 length: 15 residues. Germline V CDR1 and CDR2: MNHEY, SMNVEV (reference sequence). The DNA for the CDR3 is TGTGCCAGCAGTACCGGACAGGGGAGGGCTTATGGCTACACCTTC. Amino acid sequence: CASSTGQGRAYGYTF.